Listed below are T cell receptor beta chains from one sample, sequenced in a study of blood T cell repertoires in COVID-19. TCRdb's copy holds only in-frame clones and misses some; the assay was immunoSEQ multiplex PCR. In the table there are about 200,000 clones, around 90% of which are singletons. Sequenced sample: peripheral blood. The receptors come from a man aged 60 to 75 who had recovered from COVID-19. CDR3s include the opening cysteine and the closing phenylalanine or tryptophan. Each record gives: J gene, V gene, D gene, CDR3 DNA, CDR3 protein. The D gene is left open where the match is weak.

j_gene: TRBJ1-2
v_gene: TRBV29-1
d_gene: TRBD1
CDR3nt: TGCAGCGCCAGGACAGGGGGGAACTATGGCTACACCTTC
CDR3aa: CSARTGGNYGYTF

j_gene: TRBJ1-1
v_gene: TRBV19
d_gene: -
CDR3nt: TGTGCCAGTAGTATAGACAGGGACACTGAAGCTTTCTTT
CDR3aa: CASSIDRDTEAFF

j_gene: TRBJ1-5
v_gene: TRBV19
d_gene: -
CDR3nt: TGTGCCAGTAGGGATGTGAGGATCGGTCAGCCCCAGCATTTT
CDR3aa: CASRDVRIGQPQHF

j_gene: TRBJ2-1
v_gene: TRBV4-1
d_gene: TRBD2
CDR3nt: TGCGCCAGCAGCCACCCCAAGGGAGCGGGGGGTTTTGATGAGCAGTTCTTC
CDR3aa: CASSHPKGAGGFDEQFF

j_gene: TRBJ1-2
v_gene: TRBV19
d_gene: TRBD1
CDR3nt: TGTGCCAGTAGTCCCCGAACAGGGGACTATGGCTACACCTTC
CDR3aa: CASSPRTGDYGYTF

j_gene: TRBJ2-7
v_gene: TRBV24-1
d_gene: TRBD1
CDR3nt: TGTGCCACCAGTGATTCGGCGACAGGGTTCCACGAGCAGTACTTC
CDR3aa: CATSDSATGFHEQYF

j_gene: TRBJ2-7
v_gene: TRBV5-4
d_gene: TRBD1
CDR3nt: TGTGCCAGCAGCTCAGACAGGGGTTTAAGCTCCTACGAGCAGTACTTC
CDR3aa: CASSSDRGLSSYEQYF

j_gene: TRBJ1-6
v_gene: TRBV5-1
d_gene: -
CDR3nt: TGCGCCAGCAAATCACTGGATTCACCCCTCCACTTT
CDR3aa: CASKSLDSPLHF

j_gene: TRBJ2-5
v_gene: TRBV5-5
d_gene: -
CDR3nt: TGTGCCAGCAGCTTTAAAACTACACAAGAGACCCAGTACTTC
CDR3aa: CASSFKTTQETQYF

j_gene: TRBJ2-3
v_gene: TRBV9
d_gene: TRBD2
CDR3nt: TGTGCCAGCAGCCCGGGGACTAGCGGGGTCACAGATACGCAGTATTTT
CDR3aa: CASSPGTSGVTDTQYF

j_gene: TRBJ2-1
v_gene: TRBV5-1
d_gene: -
CDR3nt: TGCGCCAGCAGCTTGGTGGGCCCTGGGGAGCAGTTCTTC
CDR3aa: CASSLVGPGEQFF

j_gene: TRBJ2-1
v_gene: TRBV6-4
d_gene: -
CDR3nt: TGTGCCAGCAGTGACGAAGCGGGCTCCTACAATGAGCAGTTCTTC
CDR3aa: CASSDEAGSYNEQFF

j_gene: TRBJ2-6
v_gene: TRBV5-6
d_gene: -
CDR3nt: TGTGCCAGCAGCTTGGGGGGAGGTCCCTCTGGGGCCAACGTCCTGACTTTC
CDR3aa: CASSLGGGPSGANVLTF

j_gene: TRBJ2-1
v_gene: TRBV27
d_gene: TRBD2
CDR3nt: TGTGCCAGCAGTCCCAGGACTAGCGGGAGGACTGACAATGAGCAGTTCTTC
CDR3aa: CASSPRTSGRTDNEQFF

j_gene: TRBJ1-1
v_gene: TRBV19
d_gene: -
CDR3nt: TGTGCCAGTAGTATGGCGGTAGCGGGGGCCTTTAAGAGGAACACTGAAGCTTTCTTT
CDR3aa: CASSMAVAGAFKRNTEAFF

j_gene: TRBJ2-7
v_gene: TRBV5-1
d_gene: -
CDR3nt: TGCGCCAGCAGCTCCTCAGGGAATCAGCGCGAGCAGTACTTC
CDR3aa: CASSSSGNQREQYF